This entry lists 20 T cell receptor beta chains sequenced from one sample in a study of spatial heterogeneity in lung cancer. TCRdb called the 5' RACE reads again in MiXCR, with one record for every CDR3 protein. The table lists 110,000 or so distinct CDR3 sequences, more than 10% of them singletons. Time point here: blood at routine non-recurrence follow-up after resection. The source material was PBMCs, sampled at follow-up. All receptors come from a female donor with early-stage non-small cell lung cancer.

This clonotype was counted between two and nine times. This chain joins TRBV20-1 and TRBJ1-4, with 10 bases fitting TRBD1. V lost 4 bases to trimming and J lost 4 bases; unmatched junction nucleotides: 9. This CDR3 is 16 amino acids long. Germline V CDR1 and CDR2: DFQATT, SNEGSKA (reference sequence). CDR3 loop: CSAIPGTGEHNEKLFF. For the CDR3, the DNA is TGCAGTGCTATCCCCGGGACAGGGGAACATAATGAAAAACTGTTTTTT.

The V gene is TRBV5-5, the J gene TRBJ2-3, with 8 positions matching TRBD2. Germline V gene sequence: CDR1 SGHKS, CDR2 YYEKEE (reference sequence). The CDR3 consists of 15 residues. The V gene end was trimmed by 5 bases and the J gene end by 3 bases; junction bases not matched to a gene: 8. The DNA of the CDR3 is TGTGCCAGCAGGCCAGCGGGAGCGTATACAGATACGCAGTATTTT. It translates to CASRPAGAYTDTQYF.

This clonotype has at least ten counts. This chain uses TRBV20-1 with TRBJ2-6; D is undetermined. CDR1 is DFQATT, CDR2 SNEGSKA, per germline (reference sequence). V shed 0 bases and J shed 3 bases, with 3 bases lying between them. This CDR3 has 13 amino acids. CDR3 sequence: CSARDLGANVLTF. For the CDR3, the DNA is TGCAGTGCTAGAGATCTTGGGGCCAACGTCCTGACTTTC.

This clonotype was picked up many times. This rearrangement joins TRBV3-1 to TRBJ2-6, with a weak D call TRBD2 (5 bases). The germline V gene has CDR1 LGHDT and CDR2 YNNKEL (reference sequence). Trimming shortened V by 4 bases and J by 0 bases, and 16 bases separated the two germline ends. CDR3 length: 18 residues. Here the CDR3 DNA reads TGTGCCAGCAGCCCCCGGGCGGGCTGGGTCTCTGGGGCCAACGTCCTGACTTTC. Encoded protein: CASSPRAGWVSGANVLTF.

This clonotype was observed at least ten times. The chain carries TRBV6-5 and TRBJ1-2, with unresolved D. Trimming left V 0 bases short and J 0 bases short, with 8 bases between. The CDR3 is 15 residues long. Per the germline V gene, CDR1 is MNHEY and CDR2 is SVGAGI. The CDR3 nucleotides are TGTGCCAGCAGTTACTCAAGGCAGACTAACTATGGCTACACCTTC. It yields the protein CASSYSRQTNYGYTF.

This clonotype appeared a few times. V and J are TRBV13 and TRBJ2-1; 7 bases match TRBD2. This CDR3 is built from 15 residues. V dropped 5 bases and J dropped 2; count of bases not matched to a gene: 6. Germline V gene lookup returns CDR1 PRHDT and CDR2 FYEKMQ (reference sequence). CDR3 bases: TGTGCCAGCAGCCGCGGCGGGAGCACCTACAATGAGCAGTTCTTC. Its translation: CASSRGGSTYNEQFF.

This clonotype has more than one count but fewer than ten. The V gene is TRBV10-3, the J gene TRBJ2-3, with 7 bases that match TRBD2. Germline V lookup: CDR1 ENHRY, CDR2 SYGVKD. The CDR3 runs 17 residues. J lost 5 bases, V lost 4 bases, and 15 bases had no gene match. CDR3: CAISGKGGSVAEDTQYF. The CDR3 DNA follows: TGTGCCATCAGTGGAAAAGGCGGGAGCGTTGCGGAAGATACGCAGTATTTT.

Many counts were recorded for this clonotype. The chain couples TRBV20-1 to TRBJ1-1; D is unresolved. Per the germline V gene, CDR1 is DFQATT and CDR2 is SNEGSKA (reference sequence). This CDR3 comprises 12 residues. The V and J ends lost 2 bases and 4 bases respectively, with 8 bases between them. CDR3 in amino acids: CSARRSGTEAFF. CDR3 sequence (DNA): TGCAGTGCTAGAAGGTCTGGCACTGAAGCTTTCTTT.

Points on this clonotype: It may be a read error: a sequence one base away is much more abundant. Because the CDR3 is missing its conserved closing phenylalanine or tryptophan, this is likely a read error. The CDR3 reads CASSLGMGGGQPQHY. CDR3 in DNA: TGCGCCAGCAGTCTAGGGATGGGGGGCGGTCAGCCCCAGCATTAT. The rearrangement joins TRBV10-2 to TRBJ1-5, with D possibly matching TRBD1 (6 bases). The V gene's germline CDR1 is WSHSY and CDR2 SAAADI. This CDR3 is built from 15 residues. Trimming cost V 5 bases and J 6 bases, with 17 bases left between them.

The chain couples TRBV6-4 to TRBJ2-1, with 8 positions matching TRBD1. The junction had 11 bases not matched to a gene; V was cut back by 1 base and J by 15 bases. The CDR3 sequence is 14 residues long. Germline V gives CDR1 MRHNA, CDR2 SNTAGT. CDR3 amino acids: CASSDWDRPRSLFF. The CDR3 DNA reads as TGTGCCAGCAGTGACTGGGACAGGCCCAGGAGTTTGTTCTTC.

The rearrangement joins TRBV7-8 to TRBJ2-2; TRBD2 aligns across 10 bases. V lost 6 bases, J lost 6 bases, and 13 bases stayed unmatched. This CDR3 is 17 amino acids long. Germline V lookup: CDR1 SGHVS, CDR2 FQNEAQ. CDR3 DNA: TGTGCCAGCAGTCCTCGGTCTAGCGGGAGTTCGCCCGGGGAGCTGTTTTTT. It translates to CASSPRSSGSSPGELFF.

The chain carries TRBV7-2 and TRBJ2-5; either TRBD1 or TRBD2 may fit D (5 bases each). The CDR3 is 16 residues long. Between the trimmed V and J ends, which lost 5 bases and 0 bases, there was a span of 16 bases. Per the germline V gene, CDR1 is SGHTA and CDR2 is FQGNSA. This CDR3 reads CASSPRGRLYQETQYF. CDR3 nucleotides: TGTGCCAGCAGCCCCCGGGGCAGGCTGTACCAAGAGACCCAGTACTTC.

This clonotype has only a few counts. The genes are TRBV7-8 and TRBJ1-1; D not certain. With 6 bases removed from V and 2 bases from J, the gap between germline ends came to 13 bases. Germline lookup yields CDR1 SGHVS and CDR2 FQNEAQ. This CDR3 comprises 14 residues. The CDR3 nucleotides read TGTGCCAGCAGTTTCCTCGGCAGAAACACTGAAGCTTTCTTT. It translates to CASSFLGRNTEAFF.

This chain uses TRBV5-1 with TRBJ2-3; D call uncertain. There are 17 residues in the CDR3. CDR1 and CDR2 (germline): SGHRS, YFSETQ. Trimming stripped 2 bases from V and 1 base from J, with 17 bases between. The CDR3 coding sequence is TGCGCCAGCAGCTTCGGCACGCTAACCCCCGGCACAGATACGCAGTATTTT. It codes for CASSFGTLTPGTDTQYF.

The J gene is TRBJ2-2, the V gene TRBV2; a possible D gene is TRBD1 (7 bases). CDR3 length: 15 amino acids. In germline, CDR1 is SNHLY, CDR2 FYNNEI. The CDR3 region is CVTRGAGNPAGELFF. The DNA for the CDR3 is TGTGTCACCAGGGGGGCGGGCAATCCGGCCGGGGAGCTGTTTTTT. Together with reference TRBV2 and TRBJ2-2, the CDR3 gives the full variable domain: EPEVTQTPSHQVTQMGQEVILRCVPISNHLYFYWYRQILGQKVEFLVSFYNNEISEKSEIFDDQFSVERPDGSNFTLKIRSTKLEDSAMYFCVTRGAGNPAGELFFGEGSRLTVL.

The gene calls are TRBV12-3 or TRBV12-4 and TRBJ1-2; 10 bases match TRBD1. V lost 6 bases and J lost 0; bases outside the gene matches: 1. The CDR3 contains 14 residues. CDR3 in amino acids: CASRTGGTNYGYTF. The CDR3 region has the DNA TGTGCCAGCAGGACAGGGGGCACTAACTATGGCTACACCTTC.

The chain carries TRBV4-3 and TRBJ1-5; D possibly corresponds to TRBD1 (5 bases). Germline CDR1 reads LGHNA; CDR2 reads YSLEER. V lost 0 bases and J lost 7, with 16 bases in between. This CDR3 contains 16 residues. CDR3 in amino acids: CASSQDQGRGLQPQHF. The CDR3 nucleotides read TGCGCCAGCAGCCAAGATCAGGGTCGGGGTTTACAGCCCCAGCATTTT.

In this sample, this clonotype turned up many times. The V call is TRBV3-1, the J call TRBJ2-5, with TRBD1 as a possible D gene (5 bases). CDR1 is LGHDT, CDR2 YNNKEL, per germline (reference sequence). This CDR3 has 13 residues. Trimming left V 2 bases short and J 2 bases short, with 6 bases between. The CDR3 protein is CASSQRGQETQYF. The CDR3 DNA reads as TGTGCCAGCAGCCAAAGGGGACAAGAGACCCAGTACTTC.

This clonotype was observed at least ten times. The CDR3 region has the DNA TGTGCCAGCAGCTTTCAGTGGACTAGCGGCCAGTACTTC. It translates to CASSFQWTSGQYF. The chain recombines TRBV11-2 with TRBJ2-5; 10 bases are shared with TRBD2. J lost 10 bases, V lost 3 bases, and 5 bases had no gene match. Germline-derived CDR1 and CDR2 are SGHAT and FQNNGV. This CDR3 comprises 13 residues.

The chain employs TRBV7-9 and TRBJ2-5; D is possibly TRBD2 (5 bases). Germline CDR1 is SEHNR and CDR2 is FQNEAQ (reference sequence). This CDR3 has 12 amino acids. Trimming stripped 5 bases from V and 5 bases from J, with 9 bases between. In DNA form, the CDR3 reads TGTGCCAGCAGCCCTTCGGGGGAGACCCAGTACTTC. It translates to CASSPSGETQYF.